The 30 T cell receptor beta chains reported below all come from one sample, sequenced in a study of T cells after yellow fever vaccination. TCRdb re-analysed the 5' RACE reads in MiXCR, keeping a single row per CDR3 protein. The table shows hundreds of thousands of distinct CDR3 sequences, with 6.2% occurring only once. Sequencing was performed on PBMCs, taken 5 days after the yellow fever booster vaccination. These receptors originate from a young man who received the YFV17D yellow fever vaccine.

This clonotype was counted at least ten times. CDR3 protein: CASSFLSGANVLTF. CDR3 coding DNA: TGTGCCAGCAGTTTTCTATCTGGGGCCAACGTCCTGACTTTC. The chain links TRBV28 to TRBJ2-6, with D hard to call. The CDR3 has 14 amino acids. Germline V gene lookup returns CDR1 MDHEN and CDR2 SYDVKM. Trimming removed 3 bases at V and 1 base at J, with 4 bases between. The full variable domain, with the rest looked up from reference TRBV28 and TRBJ2-6, is DVKVTQSSRYLVKRTGEKVFLECVQDMDHENMFWYRQDPGLGLRLIYFSYDVKMKEKGDIPEGYSVSREKKERFSLILESASTNQTSMYLCASSFLSGANVLTFGAGSRLTVL.

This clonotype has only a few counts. The CDR3 sequence: CASTRGGGKSYEQYF. Here the CDR3 DNA reads TGTGCCAGCACCCGAGGGGGGGGAAAATCCTACGAGCAGTACTTC. The J gene is TRBJ2-7, the V gene TRBV12-3 or TRBV12-4; a weak D match, TRBD2 (7 bases). V lost 7 bases, J lost 1 base, and 17 bases lay in between. The CDR3 totals 15 residues.

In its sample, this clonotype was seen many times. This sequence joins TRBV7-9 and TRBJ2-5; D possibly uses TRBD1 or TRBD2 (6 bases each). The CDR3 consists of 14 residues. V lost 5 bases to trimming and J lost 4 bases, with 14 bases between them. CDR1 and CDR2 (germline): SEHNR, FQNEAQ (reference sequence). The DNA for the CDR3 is TGTGCCAGCAGCCCGGGACGGGGGCCAGAGACCCAGTACTTC. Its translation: CASSPGRGPETQYF.

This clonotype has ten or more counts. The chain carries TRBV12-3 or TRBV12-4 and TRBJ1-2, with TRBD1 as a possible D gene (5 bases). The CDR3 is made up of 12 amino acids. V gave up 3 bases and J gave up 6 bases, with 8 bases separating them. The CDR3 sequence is CASSFGGDGYTF. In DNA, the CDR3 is TGTGCCAGCAGTTTTGGAGGGGATGGCTACACCTTC.

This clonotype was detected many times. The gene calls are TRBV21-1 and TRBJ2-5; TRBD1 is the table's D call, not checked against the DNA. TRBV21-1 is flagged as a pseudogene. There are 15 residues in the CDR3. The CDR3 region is CASSNRDREGETQYF. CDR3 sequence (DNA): TGTGCCAGCAGCAACCGGGACAGGGAGGGAGAGACCCAGTACTTC.

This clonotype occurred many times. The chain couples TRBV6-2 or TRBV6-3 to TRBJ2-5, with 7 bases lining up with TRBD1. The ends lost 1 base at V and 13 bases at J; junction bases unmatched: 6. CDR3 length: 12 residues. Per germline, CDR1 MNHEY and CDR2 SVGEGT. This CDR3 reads CASSYYSGTAYF. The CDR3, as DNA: TGTGCCAGCAGTTACTATTCCGGGACAGCGTACTTC.

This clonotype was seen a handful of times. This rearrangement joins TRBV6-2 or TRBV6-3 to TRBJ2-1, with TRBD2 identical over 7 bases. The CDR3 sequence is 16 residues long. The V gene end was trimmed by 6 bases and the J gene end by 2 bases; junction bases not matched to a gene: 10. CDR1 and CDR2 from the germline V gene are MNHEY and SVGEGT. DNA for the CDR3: TGTGCCAGCAGGACGCCACTAGCGTCCGCCTACAATGAGCAGTTCTTC. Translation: CASRTPLASAYNEQFF.

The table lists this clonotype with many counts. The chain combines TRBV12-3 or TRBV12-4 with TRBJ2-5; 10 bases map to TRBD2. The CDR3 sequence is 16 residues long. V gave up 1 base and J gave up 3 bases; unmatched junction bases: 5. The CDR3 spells CASSLGLLAGEETQYF. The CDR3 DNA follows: TGTGCCAGCAGTTTAGGCCTGCTAGCGGGAGAAGAGACCCAGTACTTC.

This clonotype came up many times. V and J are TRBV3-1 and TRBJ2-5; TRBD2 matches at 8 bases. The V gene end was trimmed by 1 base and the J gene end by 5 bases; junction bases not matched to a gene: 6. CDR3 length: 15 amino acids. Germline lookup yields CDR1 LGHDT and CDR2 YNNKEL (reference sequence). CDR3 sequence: CASSQGAGVGETQYF. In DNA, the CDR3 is TGTGCCAGCAGCCAAGGAGCGGGAGTGGGTGAGACCCAGTACTTC.

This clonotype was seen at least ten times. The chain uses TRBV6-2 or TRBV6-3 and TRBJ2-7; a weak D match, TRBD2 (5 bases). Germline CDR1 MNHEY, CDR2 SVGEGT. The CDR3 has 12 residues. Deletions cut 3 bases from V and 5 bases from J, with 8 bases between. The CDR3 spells CASSYWTDEQYF. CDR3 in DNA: TGTGCCAGCAGTTATTGGACTGACGAGCAGTACTTC.

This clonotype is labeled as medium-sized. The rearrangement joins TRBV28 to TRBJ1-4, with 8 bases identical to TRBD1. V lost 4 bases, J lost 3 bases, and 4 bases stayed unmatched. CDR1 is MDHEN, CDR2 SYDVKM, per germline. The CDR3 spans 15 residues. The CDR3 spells CASSSGTGPNEKLFF. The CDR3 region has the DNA TGTGCCAGCAGTTCCGGGACAGGCCCTAATGAAAAACTGTTTTTT.

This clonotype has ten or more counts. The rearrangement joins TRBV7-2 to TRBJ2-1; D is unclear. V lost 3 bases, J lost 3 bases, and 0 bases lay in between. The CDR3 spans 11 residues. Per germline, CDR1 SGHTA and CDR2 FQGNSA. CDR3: CASSFYNEQFF. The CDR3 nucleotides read TGTGCCAGCAGCTTCTACAATGAGCAGTTCTTC.

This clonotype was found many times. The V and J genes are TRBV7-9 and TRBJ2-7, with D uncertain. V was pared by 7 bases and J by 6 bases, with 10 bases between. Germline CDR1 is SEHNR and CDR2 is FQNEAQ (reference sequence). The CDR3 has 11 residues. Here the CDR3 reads CASTWLGEQYF. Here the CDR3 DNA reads TGTGCCAGCACCTGGCTTGGCGAGCAGTACTTC. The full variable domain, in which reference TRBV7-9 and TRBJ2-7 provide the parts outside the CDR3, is DTGVSQNPRHKITKRGQNVTFRCDPISEHNRLYWYRQTLGQGPEFLTYFQNEAQLEKSRLLSDRFSAERPKGSFSTLEIQRTEQGDSAMYLCASTWLGEQYFGPGTRLTVT.

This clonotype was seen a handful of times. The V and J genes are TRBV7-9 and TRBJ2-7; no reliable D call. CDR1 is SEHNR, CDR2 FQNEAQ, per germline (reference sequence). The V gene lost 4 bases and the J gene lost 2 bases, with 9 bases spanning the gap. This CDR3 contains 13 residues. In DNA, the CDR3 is TGTGCCAGCAGCTATGGACCAACCTACGAGCAGTACTTC. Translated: CASSYGPTYEQYF. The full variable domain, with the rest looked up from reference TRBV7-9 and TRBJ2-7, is DTGVSQNPRHKITKRGQNVTFRCDPISEHNRLYWYRQTLGQGPEFLTYFQNEAQLEKSRLLSDRFSAERPKGSFSTLEIQRTEQGDSAMYLCASSYGPTYEQYFGPGTRLTVT.

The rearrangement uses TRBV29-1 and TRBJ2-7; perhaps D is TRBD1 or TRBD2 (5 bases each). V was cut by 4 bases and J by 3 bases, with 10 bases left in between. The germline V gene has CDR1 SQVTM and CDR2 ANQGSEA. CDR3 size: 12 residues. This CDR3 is CSVAGTGYEQYF. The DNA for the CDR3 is TGCAGCGTTGCCGGGACGGGCTACGAGCAGTACTTC.

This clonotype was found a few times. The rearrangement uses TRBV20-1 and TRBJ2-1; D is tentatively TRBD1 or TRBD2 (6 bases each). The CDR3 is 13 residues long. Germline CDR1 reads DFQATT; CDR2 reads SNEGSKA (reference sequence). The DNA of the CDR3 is TGCAGCGGGAACAGGGCTAGCGTTGATGAGCAGTTCTTC. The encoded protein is CSGNRASVDEQFF.

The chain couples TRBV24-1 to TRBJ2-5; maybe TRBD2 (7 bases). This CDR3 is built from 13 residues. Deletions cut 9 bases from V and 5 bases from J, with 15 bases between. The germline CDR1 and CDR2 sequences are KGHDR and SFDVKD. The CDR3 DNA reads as TGTGCCACCGGGGGGGGCGGGCAGGAGACCCAGTACTTC. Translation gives CATGGGGQETQYF.

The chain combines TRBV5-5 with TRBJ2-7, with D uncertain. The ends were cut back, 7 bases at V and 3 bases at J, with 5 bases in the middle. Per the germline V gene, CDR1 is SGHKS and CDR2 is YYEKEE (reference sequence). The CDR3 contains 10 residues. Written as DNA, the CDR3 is TGTGCCAGCGGCCACTACGAGCAGTACTTC. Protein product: CASGHYEQYF.

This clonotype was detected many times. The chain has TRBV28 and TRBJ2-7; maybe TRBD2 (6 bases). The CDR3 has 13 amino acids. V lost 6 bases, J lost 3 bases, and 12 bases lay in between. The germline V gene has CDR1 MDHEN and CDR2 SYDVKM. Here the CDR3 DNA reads TGTGCCAGCAGGCGTCAGGGAGGCTACGAGCAGTACTTC. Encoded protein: CASRRQGGYEQYF.

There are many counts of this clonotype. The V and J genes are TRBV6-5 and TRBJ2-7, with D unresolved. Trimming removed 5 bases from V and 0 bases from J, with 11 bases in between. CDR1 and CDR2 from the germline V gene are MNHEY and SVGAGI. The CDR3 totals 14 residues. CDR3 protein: CASSTTGSSYEQYF. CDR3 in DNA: TGTGCCAGCAGTACGACGGGTAGCTCCTACGAGCAGTACTTC.

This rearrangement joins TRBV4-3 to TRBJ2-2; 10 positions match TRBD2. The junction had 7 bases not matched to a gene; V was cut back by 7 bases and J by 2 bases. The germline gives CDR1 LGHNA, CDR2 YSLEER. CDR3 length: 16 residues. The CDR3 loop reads CASTQLAGSNTGELFF. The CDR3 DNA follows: TGCGCCAGCACTCAACTAGCGGGATCTAACACCGGGGAGCTGTTTTTT.

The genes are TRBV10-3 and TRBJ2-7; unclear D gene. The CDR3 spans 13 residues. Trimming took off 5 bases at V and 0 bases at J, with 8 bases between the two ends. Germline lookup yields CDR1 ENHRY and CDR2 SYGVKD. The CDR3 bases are TGTGCCATCAGTCCCGTCAACTCCTACGAGCAGTACTTC. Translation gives CAISPVNSYEQYF.

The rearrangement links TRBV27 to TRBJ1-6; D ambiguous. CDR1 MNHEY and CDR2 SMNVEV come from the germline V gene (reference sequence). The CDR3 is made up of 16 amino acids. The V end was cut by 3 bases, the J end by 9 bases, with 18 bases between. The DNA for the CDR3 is TGTGCCAGCAGTTTTACCTCCCGGGGTTTTAGTTCACCCCTCCACTTT. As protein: CASSFTSRGFSSPLHF.

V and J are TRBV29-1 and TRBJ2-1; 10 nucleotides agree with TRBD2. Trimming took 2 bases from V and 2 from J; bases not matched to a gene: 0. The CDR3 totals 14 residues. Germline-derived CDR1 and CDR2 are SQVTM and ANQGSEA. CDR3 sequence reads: CSVETSGAYNEQFF. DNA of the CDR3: TGCAGCGTTGAAACTAGCGGGGCCTACAATGAGCAGTTCTTC.

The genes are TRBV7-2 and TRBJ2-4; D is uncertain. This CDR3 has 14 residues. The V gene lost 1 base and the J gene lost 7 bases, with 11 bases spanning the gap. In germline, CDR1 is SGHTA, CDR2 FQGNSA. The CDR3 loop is CASSLDGTYNIQYF. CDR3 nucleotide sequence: TGTGCCAGCAGCTTAGACGGCACTTACAACATTCAGTACTTC.

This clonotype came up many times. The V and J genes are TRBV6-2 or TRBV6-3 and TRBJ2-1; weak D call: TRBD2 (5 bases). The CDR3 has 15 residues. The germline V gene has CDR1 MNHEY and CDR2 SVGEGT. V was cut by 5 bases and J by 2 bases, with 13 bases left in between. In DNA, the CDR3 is TGTGCCAGCAGTGCGAGAGGGAACACCTACAATGAGCAGTTCTTC. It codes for CASSARGNTYNEQFF.

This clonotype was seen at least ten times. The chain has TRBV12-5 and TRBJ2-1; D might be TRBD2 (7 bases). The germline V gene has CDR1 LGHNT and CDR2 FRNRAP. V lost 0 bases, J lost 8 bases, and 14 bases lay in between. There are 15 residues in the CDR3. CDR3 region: CASGLVSGRGDEQFF. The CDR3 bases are TGTGCTAGTGGTTTGGTTTCGGGGAGGGGGGATGAGCAGTTCTTC.

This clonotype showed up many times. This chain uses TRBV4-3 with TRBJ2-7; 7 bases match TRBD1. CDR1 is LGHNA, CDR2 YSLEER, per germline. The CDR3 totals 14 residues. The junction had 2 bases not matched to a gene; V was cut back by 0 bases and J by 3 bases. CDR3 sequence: CASSQEQGYYEQYF. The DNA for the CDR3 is TGCGCCAGCAGCCAAGAACAGGGGTACTACGAGCAGTACTTC.

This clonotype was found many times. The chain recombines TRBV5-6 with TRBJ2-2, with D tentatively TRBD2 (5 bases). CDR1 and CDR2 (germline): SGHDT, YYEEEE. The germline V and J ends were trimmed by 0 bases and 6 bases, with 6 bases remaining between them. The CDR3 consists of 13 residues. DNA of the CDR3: TGTGCCAGCAGCTTGGTAGCGTCCGGGGAGCTGTTTTTT. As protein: CASSLVASGELFF.

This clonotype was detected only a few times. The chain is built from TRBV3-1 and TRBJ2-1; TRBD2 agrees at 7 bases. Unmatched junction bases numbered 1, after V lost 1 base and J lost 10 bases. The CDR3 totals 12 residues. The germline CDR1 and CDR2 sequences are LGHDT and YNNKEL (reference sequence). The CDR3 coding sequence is TGTGCCAGCAGCCAAGTCGGGGGGGAGCAGTTCTTC. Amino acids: CASSQVGGEQFF.